This T cell receptor (beta chain) was recorded in a study of cytotoxic CD8 clonotypes in ibrutinib-treated CLL. Study context: Among the patients, approximately ten presented as relapsed/refractory and approximately 14 as treatment-naive; around 17 showed unmutated IGHV. Average yields of approximately 230,000 productive templates and tens of thousands of productive rearrangements characterized the samples. Study outcomes and limitations: Few clonotypes were public, and these shrank or held steady under treatment.

The repertoire was sequenced with immunoSEQ multiplex PCR; TCRdb's copy has only in-frame clones and lacks some. The top ten clones hold about 33% of a sample with about 97,000 clones, roughly 80% of them seen once. This clone was detected only once. Its antigen is currently unknown. This CDR3 is 13 amino acids long. Trimming shortened V by 2 bases and J by 5 bases, and 8 bases separated the two germline ends. Germline V CDR1 and CDR2: SGHRS, YFSETQ. This material consisted of PBMCs, taken after 12 months of ibrutinib treatment. This chain joins TRBV5-1 and TRBJ1-5; D is perhaps TRBD1 (6 bases). This TCR came from a human donor with chronic lymphocytic leukemia. This CDR3 reads CASSLGGDQPQHF. CDR3 in DNA: TGCGCCAGCAGCTTAGGGGGGGATCAGCCCCAGCATTTT.